The 16 T cell receptor beta chains below were found in one sample sequenced in a study of PD-1 blockade in classical Hodgkin lymphoma. Sequencing was performed with immunoSEQ multiplex PCR; in TCRdb, only in-frame clones are kept and a portion is missing. The repertoire consists of about 24,000 clones, with about 83% occurring once and the leading ten covering approximately 1.8%. All trial patients relapsed after autologous stem cell transplantation. Negative selection with magnetic separation was used to purify CD4+ T cells from thawed PBMCs. Sequences were derived from CD4+ T cells from blood, sampled at baseline. These receptors were obtained from a human donor with classical Hodgkin lymphoma.

CDR3 amino acids: CASSPRRRGIQSTGELFF. The CDR3, as DNA: TGTGCCAGCAGCCCTCGGCGCCGGGGGATACAGAGCACCGGGGAGCTGTTTTTT. The rearrangement joins TRBV7-8 to TRBJ2-2; weak D call: TRBD2 (6 bases). V was pared by 5 bases and J by 4 bases, with 23 bases between. CDR1 is SGHVS, CDR2 FQNEAQ, per germline. The CDR3 is 18 residues long.

V and J are TRBV28 and TRBJ1-2; TRBD1 agrees at 9 bases. Germline CDR1 reads MDHEN; CDR2 reads SYDVKM. V gave up 6 bases and J gave up 4 bases; unmatched junction bases: 15. CDR3 length: 17 amino acids. This chain's CDR3 is CASSSTNPGQGPYGYTF. CDR3 nucleotide sequence: TGTGCCAGCAGCTCTACGAATCCGGGACAGGGACCCTATGGCTACACCTTC.

CDR3 sequence: CASYRVTYEQYF. CDR3 DNA: TGTGCCAGCTATAGGGTAACCTACGAGCAGTACTTC. V is TRBV28 and J is TRBJ2-7; D gene uncertain. V lost 8 bases, J lost 2 bases, and 10 bases lay in between. The CDR3 runs 12 residues. CDR1 and CDR2 from the germline V gene are MDHEN and SYDVKM.

The chain joins TRBV4-1 to TRBJ1-1; weak D call: TRBD1 (6 bases). Germline V CDR1 and CDR2: MGHRA, YSYEKL. V shed 0 bases and J shed 1 base, with 15 bases lying between them. The CDR3 covers 17 residues. The CDR3 nucleotides are TGCGCCAGCAGCCAAGAGGAAACCGGGACAACGAACACTGAAGCTTTCTTT. Residues: CASSQEETGTTNTEAFF.

This sequence joins TRBV19 and TRBJ1-2, with D possibly TRBD1 on 5 matching bases. Trimming pared 2 bases from V and 1 base from J, leaving 14 bases between. This CDR3 comprises 16 residues. Germline V CDR1 and CDR2: LNHDA, SQIVND (reference sequence). The CDR3 DNA sequence: TGTGCCAGTAGTATAATGGCAGGGAATATTAACTATGGCTACACCTTC. Translation: CASSIMAGNINYGYTF.

This chain uses TRBV2 with TRBJ1-2; D perhaps matches TRBD1 (5 bases). CDR1 SNHLY and CDR2 FYNNEI come from the germline V gene. This CDR3 has 15 amino acids. V was shortened by 7 bases and J by 8 bases, with 23 bases between the two germline ends. Written as DNA, the CDR3 is TGTGCCAGCACCATAAGTCGTCCAGGGATGGAAGGCTACACCTTC. Protein: CASTISRPGMEGYTF.

The rearrangement joins TRBV28 to TRBJ2-7; TRBD1 aligns across 7 bases. Germline loops: CDR1 MDHEN, CDR2 SYDVKM. J gave up 0 bases and V 7 bases, and 6 bases lay outside the gene matches. The CDR3 has 14 amino acids. CDR3 in amino acids: CASTGTALSYEQYF. In DNA form, the CDR3 reads TGTGCCAGCACCGGGACAGCGCTCTCCTACGAGCAGTACTTC. The whole variable domain, remainder taken from reference TRBV28 and TRBJ2-7, is DVKVTQSSRYLVKRTGEKVFLECVQDMDHENMFWYRQDPGLGLRLIYFSYDVKMKEKGDIPEGYSVSREKKERFSLILESASTNQTSMYLCASTGTALSYEQYFGPGTRLTVT.

The V call is TRBV28, the J call TRBJ2-7; a possible D gene is TRBD2 (6 bases). The CDR3 runs to 14 residues. V lost 3 bases to trimming and J lost 2 bases, with 11 bases between them. Germline CDR1 MDHEN, CDR2 SYDVKM. In DNA, the CDR3 is TGTGCCAGCAGTTTGTCGGGGAGGACCTACGAGCAGTACTTC. It codes for CASSLSGRTYEQYF.

This rearrangement joins TRBV2 to TRBJ2-1; 9 positions match TRBD1. This CDR3 is 10 amino acids long. Germline CDR1 and CDR2: SNHLY and FYNNEI. The V segment lost 9 bases and the J segment 15 bases; nucleotides outside the gene matches: 6. The CDR3, as DNA: TGTGCCAGTGAGGGGACAGGGTGGTTCTTC. Its translation is CASEGTGWFF.

The gene calls are TRBV19 and TRBJ1-1, with 8 nucleotides matching TRBD1. Germline assignment: CDR1 LNHDA and CDR2 SQIVND (reference sequence). The junction had 3 bases not matched to a gene; V was cut back by 5 bases and J by 1 base. This CDR3 region has 14 residues. CDR3 amino acids: CASSPGQGNTEAFF. CDR3 sequence (DNA): TGTGCCAGTAGTCCAGGACAGGGGAACACTGAAGCTTTCTTT.

CDR3 in amino acids: CASSLGIGLGNQPQHF. In DNA, the CDR3 is TGCGCCAGCAGCTTAGGAATTGGGCTGGGAAATCAGCCCCAGCATTTT. The chain carries TRBV5-1 and TRBJ1-5, with D uncertain. With 2 bases removed from V and 4 bases from J, the gap between germline ends came to 16 bases. CDR1 and CDR2 (germline): SGHRS, YFSETQ. The CDR3 consists of 16 residues.

The sample holds a few counts of this clone. The gene calls are TRBV7-9 and TRBJ2-5; D gene uncertain. CDR3 length: 13 amino acids. The V gene's germline CDR1 is SEHNR and CDR2 FQNEAQ (reference sequence). The V gene lost 8 bases and the J gene lost 5 bases, with 15 bases spanning the gap. In DNA, the CDR3 is TGTGCCAGCGGCGAGACCTCAATGGAGACCCAGTACTTC. It is translated as CASGETSMETQYF.

This clone was counted a single time. V gene TRBV7-2 combines with J gene TRBJ2-5, with 7 bases aligning to TRBD1. Per germline, CDR1 SGHTA and CDR2 FQGNSA. The CDR3 runs 15 residues. V dropped 0 bases and J dropped 2; count of bases not matched to a gene: 3. The CDR3 coding sequence is TGTGCCAGCAGCTTAGCGGCCAGGGGGCAAGAGACCCAGTACTTC. Its translation is CASSLAARGQETQYF. Together with reference TRBV7-2 and TRBJ2-5, the CDR3 gives the full variable domain: GAGVSQSPSNKVTEKGKDVELRCDPISGHTALYWYRQSLGQGLEFLIYFQGNSAPDKSGLPSDRFSAERTGGSVSTLTIQRTQQEDSAVYLCASSLAARGQETQYFGPGTRLLVL.

Here the CDR3 reads CASTLQGGNTEAFF. CDR3 bases: TGTGCCAGCACCCTACAGGGGGGGAACACTGAAGCTTTCTTT. The V and J genes are TRBV6-5 and TRBJ1-1; 8 bases agree with TRBD1. This CDR3 has 14 amino acids. Germline V gene data show CDR1 as MNHEY and CDR2 as SVGAGI. V was clipped by 7 bases and J by 1 base; unmatched bases: 5.

The rearrangement uses TRBV11-3 and TRBJ2-7; 15 positions agree with TRBD2. This CDR3 region has 18 residues. The germline CDR1 and CDR2 sequences are SGHNT and YENEEA. With V trimmed by 0 bases and J by 9 bases, 12 bases remained unmatched. CDR3 DNA: TGTGCCAGCAGCTTAGACCCTTACCTCGGACTAGCGGGGGGGAGGCAGTACTTC. This encodes CASSLDPYLGLAGGRQYF.

CDR3 region: CASSDRQAGDTQYF. In DNA form, the CDR3 reads TGTGCCAGCAGCGACCGACAAGCGGGAGATACGCAGTATTTT. The chain is built from TRBV9 and TRBJ2-3; D possibly corresponds to TRBD2 (6 bases). The germline V and J ends were trimmed by 3 bases and 5 bases, with 13 bases remaining between them. CDR1 and CDR2 (germline): SGDLS, YYNGEE. The CDR3 runs to 14 residues.